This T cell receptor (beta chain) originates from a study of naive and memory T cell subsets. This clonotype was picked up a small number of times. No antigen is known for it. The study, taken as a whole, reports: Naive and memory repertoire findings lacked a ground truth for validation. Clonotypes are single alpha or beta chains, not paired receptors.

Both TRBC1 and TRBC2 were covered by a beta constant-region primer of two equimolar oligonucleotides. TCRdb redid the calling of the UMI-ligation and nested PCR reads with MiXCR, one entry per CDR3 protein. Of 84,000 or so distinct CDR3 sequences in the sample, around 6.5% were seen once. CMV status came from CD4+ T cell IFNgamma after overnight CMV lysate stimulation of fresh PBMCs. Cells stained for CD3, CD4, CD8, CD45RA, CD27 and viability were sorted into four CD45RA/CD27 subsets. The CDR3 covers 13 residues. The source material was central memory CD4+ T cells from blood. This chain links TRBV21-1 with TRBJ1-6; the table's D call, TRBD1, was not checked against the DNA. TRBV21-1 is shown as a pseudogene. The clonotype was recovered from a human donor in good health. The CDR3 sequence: CASTGGWNSPLHF. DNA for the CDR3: TGTGCCAGTACAGGGGGCTGGAATTCACCCCTCCACTTT.